The 26 T cell receptor beta chains below were found in one sample sequenced in a study of cytomegalovirus exposure and HLA in healthy donors. It was with 60 Vbeta and 13 Jbeta primers that the PCR ran. Sequencing used immunoSEQ multiplex PCR; TCRdb keeps in-frame clones, though not all of them. The table lists approximately 300,000 clones, 80% of them singletons. Material for sequencing was PBMCs. The receptors were sampled from a girl aged 2 to 9 in good health and CMV-seronegative.

This chain joins TRBV7-9 and TRBJ2-1; possibly TRBD2 for D (6 bases). This CDR3 has 15 residues. Germline V CDR1 and CDR2: SEHNR, FQNEAQ (reference sequence). V was trimmed by 5 bases and J by 2 bases, leaving 13 bases between them. The CDR3 loop reads CASSPAGTPYNEQFF. CDR3 nucleotides: TGTGCCAGCAGCCCCGCCGGGACTCCCTACAATGAGCAGTTCTTC.

The chain carries TRBV14 and TRBJ2-3; 11 positions match TRBD2. In germline, CDR1 is SGHDN, CDR2 FVKESK. V gave up 5 bases and J gave up 0 bases; unmatched junction bases: 7. This CDR3 comprises 17 residues. CDR3: CASSNRLAGSSTDTQYF. CDR3 nucleotide sequence: TGTGCCAGCAGCAACAGACTAGCGGGGAGTAGCACAGATACGCAGTATTTT.

The chain has TRBV25-1 and TRBJ2-5; D may be TRBD2 (5 bases). Germline CDR1 MGHDK, CDR2 SYGVNS. The CDR3 has 14 amino acids. With 6 bases removed from V and 2 bases from J, the gap between germline ends came to 13 bases. The CDR3, as DNA: TGTGCCAGCAGCTCTTTGAGGGAACAAGAGACCCAGTACTTC. Encoded protein: CASSSLREQETQYF.

The rearrangement joins TRBV4-1 to TRBJ2-7; possibly TRBD2 for D (6 bases). This CDR3 spans 15 amino acids. Germline V gene sequence: CDR1 MGHRA, CDR2 YSYEKL. Between the trimmed V and J ends, which lost 5 bases and 3 bases, there was a span of 17 bases. Here the CDR3 reads CASSWTGESVYEQYF. The CDR3 bases are TGCGCCAGCAGCTGGACGGGGGAGTCGGTCTACGAGCAGTACTTC.

This clone was seen only once. The gene calls are TRBV5-1 and TRBJ2-3; 9 nucleotides agree with TRBD1. The V and J ends lost 4 bases and 7 bases, in that order; junction bases with no gene match: 7. The CDR3 is 14 amino acids. The germline V gene has CDR1 SGHRS and CDR2 YFSETQ. The CDR3 nucleotides read TGCGCCAGCAGCCAGGGGACAGGGAAATATACGCAGTATTTT. Translation gives CASSQGTGKYTQYF.

This chain joins TRBV19 and TRBJ1-4; D might be TRBD1 (6 bases). Per germline, CDR1 LNHDA and CDR2 SQIVND (reference sequence). V shed 3 bases and J shed 6 bases, with 11 bases lying between them. This CDR3 is 14 amino acids long. Written as DNA, the CDR3 is TGTGCCAGTAGTATGGTCAGGGGACATGAAAAACTGTTTTTT. This codes for CASSMVRGHEKLFF.

This sequence joins TRBV7-3 and TRBJ2-2; tentative D call: TRBD1 (6 bases). The CDR3 has 16 amino acids. Germline values: CDR1 SGHTA, CDR2 FQGTGA. The germline V and J ends were trimmed by 1 base and 6 bases, with 15 bases remaining between them. DNA of the CDR3: TGTGCCAGCAGCTTAAAGGTCCAGGGGATGGCCGGGGAGCTGTTTTTT. Amino acids: CASSLKVQGMAGELFF.

The chain links TRBV6-1 to TRBJ2-2, with D tentatively TRBD1 (5 bases). The CDR3 has 13 residues. The germline gives CDR1 MNHNS, CDR2 SASEGT. Trimming stripped 6 bases from V and 7 bases from J, with 12 bases between. CDR3 residues: CASRVTGGGELFF. As DNA, the CDR3 is TGTGCCAGCAGGGTCACAGGTGGCGGGGAGCTGTTTTTT.

The CDR3 region is CATSRDSGTQETQYF. For the CDR3, the DNA is TGTGCCACCAGCAGAGATTCCGGGACTCAAGAGACCCAGTACTTC. This sequence joins TRBV15 and TRBJ2-5, with D maybe TRBD2 (6 bases). Trimming cost V 0 bases and J 2 bases, with 10 bases left between them. This CDR3 has 15 amino acids. Germline loops: CDR1 LNHNV, CDR2 YYDKDF (reference sequence).

This clone was detected once. The chain recombines TRBV7-9 with TRBJ2-1, with TRBD2 matching over 9 bases. The CDR3 contains 19 residues. Germline-derived CDR1 and CDR2 are SEHNR and FQNEAQ (reference sequence). V lost 7 bases to trimming and J lost 6 bases; unmatched junction nucleotides: 22. The CDR3 DNA is TGTGCCAGCAAAATTACGGGAGGCGGGAGGGCCCTCGAGGGCAATGAGCAGTTCTTC. Translating it yields CASKITGGGRALEGNEQFF.

V usage is TRBV6-4 and J usage is TRBJ2-1; D gene uncertain. V lost 0 bases to trimming and J lost 2 bases, with 8 bases between them. The CDR3 runs 15 residues. The germline V gene has CDR1 MRHNA and CDR2 SNTAGT. The CDR3 DNA sequence: TGTGCCAGCAGTGACTCCGCGGAAACCTACAATGAGCAGTTCTTC. Encoded protein: CASSDSAETYNEQFF.

The rearrangement joins TRBV27 to TRBJ1-1; 7 positions agree with TRBD1. The V and J ends lost 0 bases and 5 bases, in that order; junction bases with no gene match: 6. The CDR3 extends over 15 amino acids. CDR1 MNHEY and CDR2 SMNVEV come from the germline V gene (reference sequence). In nucleotides, the CDR3 is TGTGCCAGCAGTTTATCGGCGACAGGGAGGACTGAAGCTTTCTTT. Translating gives CASSLSATGRTEAFF.

The V call is TRBV6-6, the J call TRBJ2-7, with 9 bases matching TRBD2. The germline V gene has CDR1 MNHNY and CDR2 SVGAGI (reference sequence). CDR3 length: 16 amino acids. The J segment lost 3 bases and the V segment lost 0 bases, leaving 6 bases of the junction unmatched. The CDR3 DNA sequence: TGTGCCAGCAGTTACTCGAGGGTTAGCGGGGGCTACGAGCAGTACTTC. It yields the protein CASSYSRVSGGYEQYF.

The chain uses TRBV27 and TRBJ2-2, with D hard to call. CDR1 MNHEY and CDR2 SMNVEV come from the germline V gene (reference sequence). The CDR3 is 12 residues long. Trimming stripped 3 bases from V and 4 bases from J, with 3 bases between. The CDR3: CASSFSTGELFF. The CDR3 DNA sequence: TGTGCCAGCAGTTTCTCCACCGGGGAGCTGTTTTTT.

The chain couples TRBV12-5 to TRBJ1-2, with TRBD1 matching over 10 bases. The CDR3 has 15 residues. V trimming: 5 bases; J trimming: 4 bases; junction bases outside the gene matches: 7. Germline CDR1 and CDR2: LGHNT and FRNRAP. CDR3 coding DNA: TGTGCTAGTGGTGAGACAGGGGGCTCCCTCTATGGCTACACCTTC. Protein: CASGETGGSLYGYTF.

This clone turned up a few times. J is TRBJ1-1 and V is TRBV6-5; TRBD1 might be the D (6 bases). The CDR3 totals 15 residues. Germline V gives CDR1 MNHEY, CDR2 SVGAGI. The V and J ends lost 7 bases and 5 bases respectively, with 20 bases between them. The CDR3 region has the DNA TGTGCCAGCAACCATCGCAGGGGTTTGATTACTGAAGCTTTCTTT. Translating it yields CASNHRRGLITEAFF.

The rearrangement links TRBV7-9 to TRBJ2-3; TRBD1 aligns across 11 bases. This CDR3 is built from 15 residues. Germline CDR1 SEHNR, CDR2 FQNEAQ (reference sequence). Losses at the gene ends were 6 bases for V and 4 bases for J; bases not matched to a gene: 6. The CDR3 DNA is TGTGCCAGCAGTTGGACAGGGGGCGATTCAGATACGCAGTATTTT. Translated: CASSWTGGDSDTQYF.

The chain couples TRBV7-9 to TRBJ2-3, with a weak D call TRBD1 (6 bases). V was shortened by 5 bases and J by 5 bases, with 14 bases between the two germline ends. Germline lookup yields CDR1 SEHNR and CDR2 FQNEAQ (reference sequence). CDR3 length: 14 residues. Here the CDR3 DNA reads TGTGCCAGCAGCCCAGGGGCCCGTCAAGATACGCAGTATTTT. Amino acids: CASSPGARQDTQYF.

The chain recombines TRBV30 with TRBJ2-1; 11 bases line up with TRBD1. The CDR3 runs 14 residues. Germline CDR1 is GTSNPN and CDR2 is SVGIG (reference sequence). J lost 6 bases, V lost 6 bases, and 7 bases had no gene match. The CDR3 is CACSGQGDFNEQFF. The CDR3 coding sequence is TGTGCCTGCTCGGGACAGGGGGATTTCAATGAGCAGTTCTTC.

This chain joins TRBV6-5 and TRBJ1-2; TRBD1 aligns across 11 bases. Unmatched junction bases numbered 7, after V lost 4 bases and J lost 6 bases. CDR3 length: 15 residues. Germline-derived CDR1 and CDR2 are MNHEY and SVGAGI. CDR3 DNA: TGTGCCAGCAGTTTTTGGGACAGGGGGGCAGATGGCTACACCTTC. The encoded protein is CASSFWDRGADGYTF.

The CDR3 nucleotides are TGTGCCAGCAGTCCTCGTGGCGGTGGCTACACCTTC. Residues: CASSPRGGGYTF. The genes are TRBV6-5 and TRBJ1-2, with D uncertain. Trimming cost V 5 bases and J 7 bases, with 11 bases left between them. The germline CDR1 and CDR2 sequences are MNHEY and SVGAGI. This CDR3 contains 12 residues.

The chain carries TRBV27 and TRBJ1-5, with 7 bases lining up with TRBD1. The V and J ends lost 5 bases and 7 bases, in that order; junction bases with no gene match: 5. The CDR3 is made up of 13 amino acids. Germline V gene sequence: CDR1 MNHEY, CDR2 SMNVEV (reference sequence). CDR3 region: CASSRSGGQPQHF. As DNA, the CDR3 is TGTGCCAGCAGTCGCTCAGGGGGGCAGCCCCAGCATTTT.

The chain is built from TRBV19 and TRBJ2-1; perhaps TRBD2 as D (6 bases). The CDR3 is made up of 16 amino acids. Looked up from germline, CDR1 is LNHDA and CDR2 is SQIVND (reference sequence). V was cut by 4 bases and J by 0 bases, with 13 bases left in between. The CDR3 DNA reads as TGTGCCAGTAGTAAGCAGGCGGGGAACTCCTACAATGAGCAGTTCTTC. It encodes CASSKQAGNSYNEQFF.

The chain employs TRBV6-1 and TRBJ1-2; D gene ambiguous. Germline CDR1 reads MNHNS; CDR2 reads SASEGT. Trimming took off 9 bases at V and 2 bases at J, with 10 bases between the two ends. This CDR3 spans 12 amino acids. The CDR3, as DNA: TGTGCCAGTCGGGTAGGAAACTATGGCTACACCTTC. Translated: CASRVGNYGYTF.

The chain employs TRBV9 and TRBJ2-5, with unresolved D. CDR3 length: 13 residues. V was shortened by 0 bases and J by 4 bases, with 7 bases between the two germline ends. CDR1 and CDR2 from the germline V gene are SGDLS and YYNGEE. In DNA, the CDR3 is TGTGCCAGCAGCGTAGACCCAGGAGAGACCCAGTACTTC. Translation gives CASSVDPGETQYF.

This clone was recorded once. The rearrangement links TRBV19 to TRBJ2-1; 9 nucleotides line up with TRBD2. The J segment lost 0 bases and the V segment lost 3 bases, leaving 3 bases of the junction unmatched. The germline V gene has CDR1 LNHDA and CDR2 SQIVND (reference sequence). The CDR3 has 16 amino acids. The CDR3 DNA reads TGTGCCAGTAGTATTTCTAGCGGGACCTCCTACAATGAGCAGTTCTTC. Its protein is CASSISSGTSYNEQFF.